This T cell receptor beta chain appears in the sequencing data of a study of OX40 agonist ivuxolimab in advanced cancers. Across the study: An agonistic human IgG2 monoclonal antibody against OX40 (CD134) was given. Enrolled patients in dose escalation had cancers that were hepatocellular carcinoma, melanoma, renal cell or head and neck cancer. The dose-escalation cohort was approximately 81% male, with a mean age of around 54 years, ranging roughly 20 to 90.

Repertoires were generated with immunoSEQ multiplex PCR, while TCRdb's copy carries only in-frame clones and drops some. The sample gives tens of thousands of clones, around 89% of which show up once; around a third is in the top ten. The germline CDR1 and CDR2 sequences are LNHNV and YYDKDF (reference sequence). The V gene lost 0 bases and the J gene lost 8 bases, with 4 bases spanning the gap. The CDR3 contains 12 residues. Material: CD4+ or CD8+ T cells sorted from blood, obtained in a trial of the OX40 agonist ivuxolimab. The V call is TRBV15, the J call TRBJ2-2; no clear D gene. The sequence derives from an adult with an advanced solid tumor such as melanoma, head and neck, liver or kidney cancer. The CDR3 protein is CATSRDLGELFF. In nucleotides, the CDR3 is TGTGCCACCAGCAGAGATTTAGGGGAGCTGTTTTTT.